This is a list of T cell receptor beta chains from one sample in a study of T cells after yellow fever vaccination. A single record per CDR3 protein comes from TCRdb applying MiXCR to the 5' RACE reads. The sample lists about 42,000 distinct CDR3 sequences, around 6.8% seen once, with 8% to 13% in the top ten. Sequenced here: PBMCs, either bulk or a sorted T-cell subset (CD4+, CD8+, memory, or dextramer-sorted; not recorded which), sampled 45 days after the yellow fever booster vaccination. The source of these receptors is a man between 25 and 39 years old who received the YFV17D yellow fever vaccine. Each CDR3 is given with its conserved first and last residue. A D gene is named only where the DNA matches it firmly. For some rows the clone size is stated as once, few or many, or as a class when expanded; others skip it.

d_call	v_call	clone_size	j_call	cdr3_length	cdr3_nt	cdr3_aa
-	TRBV9	few	TRBJ2-1	16	TGTGCCAGCAGTGTCTCGAGGGTCGGGTCCTACAATGAGCAGTTCTTC	CASSVSRVGSYNEQFF
TRBD2	TRBV20-1	-	TRBJ2-7	16	TGCAGTGCCCAACCGGGACTAGCGGGAGGGGCCGACGAGCAGTACTTC	CSAQPGLAGGADEQYF
-	TRBV2	-	TRBJ2-3	12	TGTGCCAGCAGGCAGGAGACAGATACGCAGTATTTT	CASRQETDTQYF
-	TRBV4-2	-	TRBJ2-7	13	TGTGCCAGCAGCCAAGAGAAAATAGCCGAGCAGTACTTC	CASSQEKIAEQYF
-	TRBV3-1	many	TRBJ2-5	12	TGTGCCAGCAGCCAAGTAGGCGGGACCCAGTACTTC	CASSQVGGTQYF
-	TRBV6-1	few	TRBJ2-1	15	TGTGCCAGCAGTCCCAGTAGTGGCAATCCCAATGAGCAGTTCTTC	CASSPSSGNPNEQFF
-	TRBV12-3/TRBV12-4	many	TRBJ2-3	15	TGTGCCAGCAGTTTGTTGACCCTAAAGGGAAATACGCAGTATTTT	CASSLLTLKGNTQYF
-	TRBV20-1	many	TRBJ2-1	12	TGCAGTGCTAGTCGCGGAGGTGGTGAGCAGTTCTTC	CSASRGGGEQFF
-	TRBV5-1	-	TRBJ2-5	20	TGCGCCAGCAGCTTTCCTACAGCTAGGACCGGGACGGAGCCACAAGAGACCCAGTACTTC	CASSFPTARTGTEPQETQYF
-	TRBV29-1	-	TRBJ2-3	14	TGCAGCGTTGATTTGACCTCGCGAGGTAGTATGCAGTATTTT	CSVDLTSRGSMQYF
TRBD2	TRBV20-1	few	TRBJ2-5	16	TGCAGTGCTAGGGACGGACTAGCGGGAGACTCCGAGACCCAGTACTTC	CSARDGLAGDSETQYF
-	TRBV7-2	-	TRBJ1-5	16	TGTGCCAGCAGCTGGACCGGGAATGGAAACAATCAGCCCCAGCATTTT	CASSWTGNGNNQPQHF
TRBD1	TRBV20-1	large	TRBJ2-7	15	TGCAGTGCTAGATCCCTAGACAGGGGGCGATACGAGCAGTACTTC	CSARSLDRGRYEQYF
-	TRBV28	few	TRBJ1-1	13	TGTGCCAGCATCCAACGGGGTAACACTGAAGCTTTCTTT	CASIQRGNTEAFF
-	TRBV11-2	many	TRBJ2-5	13	TGTGCCAGCAGCTTGGGGCAGAAAGAGACCCAGTACTTC	CASSLGQKETQYF
TRBD2	TRBV25-1	many	TRBJ2-1	15	TGTGCCAGCAGTGCATCGGGCGGGAGACCCAATGAGCAGTTCTTC	CASSASGGRPNEQFF
TRBD2	TRBV5-1	many	TRBJ2-1	16	TGCGCCAGCAGCAGCGGGGGGGCTAGCGGCGTAAATGAGCAGTTCTTC	CASSSGGASGVNEQFF
-	TRBV30	many	TRBJ1-2	14	TGTGCCTGGAGTGTACGGTTCTCGGGACTGGGCTACACCTTC	CAWSVRFSGLGYTF
-	TRBV20-1	few	TRBJ2-1	13	TGCAGTGCCAGTAAATACTCCTACAATGAGCAGTTCTTC	CSASKYSYNEQFF
TRBD1	TRBV19	few	TRBJ2-3	15	TGTGCCAGTAGTGACCAGACAGGGCGCACAGATACGCAGTATTTT	CASSDQTGRTDTQYF
-	TRBV5-1	many	TRBJ2-1	17	TGCGCCAGCAGCATGCCACTACTAGAGGCGTCCTACAATGAGCAGTTCTTC	CASSMPLLEASYNEQFF
-	TRBV5-1	few	TRBJ2-4	15	TGCGCCAGCAGCTTGGGCGCAGGGGATCAAAACATTCAGTACTTC	CASSLGAGDQNIQYF
TRBD1	TRBV5-1	few	TRBJ2-3	14	TGCGCCAGCAGCTCCTTCGGACAGGCGGATACGCAGTATTTT	CASSSFGQADTQYF
-	TRBV20-1	many	TRBJ1-3	13	TGCAGTGCTGTAAGGGTCTCTGGAAACACCATATATTTT	CSAVRVSGNTIYF
-	TRBV7-8	many	TRBJ2-3	15	TGTGCCAGCAGCCCCCTCGGCATAGTCACAGATACGCAGTATTTT	CASSPLGIVTDTQYF
-	TRBV18	-	TRBJ2-7	16	TGTGCCAGCTCACCACCCCTTCCGTACAGCTCCTACGAGCAGTACTTC	CASSPPLPYSSYEQYF
-	TRBV11-2	many	TRBJ2-4	13	TGTGCCAGCAGCTTGGATCGGGACGCCATTCAGTACTTC	CASSLDRDAIQYF
TRBD1	TRBV7-9	many	TRBJ1-5	14	TGTGCCAGCAGCTTGACAGGGATGAATCAGCCCCAGCATTTT	CASSLTGMNQPQHF
-	TRBV30	many	TRBJ2-3	15	TGTGCCTGGAGTGTAAGTTTAGGGAGCACAGATACGCAGTATTTT	CAWSVSLGSTDTQYF
-	TRBV24-1	few	TRBJ2-1	12	TGTGCCACCAGTGATTACCGCAATGAGCAGTTCTTC	CATSDYRNEQFF
TRBD2	TRBV28	-	TRBJ2-2	14	TGTGCCAGCACCATAGCGGGCGTCACCGGGGAGCTGTTTTTT	CASTIAGVTGELFF
TRBD1	TRBV5-1	many	TRBJ2-3	16	TGCGCCAGCAGCATCTCCGGGACAGTTGGCACAGATACGCAGTATTTT	CASSISGTVGTDTQYF
-	TRBV4-3	many	TRBJ2-4	15	TGCGCCAGCAGCCATGGCGAAGGGGCCAAAAACATTCAGTACTTC	CASSHGEGAKNIQYF
TRBD1	TRBV5-1	many	TRBJ2-4	15	TGCGCCAGCAGCCCCACGGACAGGGGGCTGAACATTCAGTACTTC	CASSPTDRGLNIQYF
TRBD1	TRBV5-4	few	TRBJ2-5	13	TGTGCCAGCAGCTCAGGGACAGATGAGACCCAGTACTTC	CASSSGTDETQYF
-	TRBV6-2/TRBV6-3	-	TRBJ2-3	19	TGTGCCAGCAGTTACCTCCCCGGAACTAGTGGATTACGCACAGATACGCAGTATTTT	CASSYLPGTSGLRTDTQYF
-	TRBV11-2	many	TRBJ2-3	13	TGTGCCAGCAGTCGAACCTGGGGGGATACGCAGTATTTT	CASSRTWGDTQYF
TRBD1	TRBV27	-	TRBJ2-7	15	TGTGCCAGCAGTTCCCTGGGACAGAGGTCCTACGAGCAGTACTTC	CASSSLGQRSYEQYF
-	TRBV7-2	-	TRBJ2-7	15	TGTGCCAGCAGCTTAGATGGCAGGACATCCTACGAGCAGTACTTC	CASSLDGRTSYEQYF
TRBD2	TRBV12-3/TRBV12-4	-	TRBJ2-2	16	TGTGCCAGCAGTTTAGAAGTCCTCCGGGGGGCCGGGGAGCTGTTTTTT	CASSLEVLRGAGELFF
-	TRBV24-1	many	TRBJ2-3	17	TGTGCCACCAGTGATTCCCCCTCGACAGTCAGCACAGATACGCAGTATTTT	CATSDSPSTVSTDTQYF
TRBD2	TRBV7-2	many	TRBJ2-3	12	TGTGCCAGCAGAACTAGCGCAGATACGCAGTATTTT	CASRTSADTQYF
-	TRBV7-2	many	TRBJ2-5	15	TGTGCCAGCAGCTTACCCGAGCTGTACCAAGAGACCCAGTACTTC	CASSLPELYQETQYF
TRBD1	TRBV20-1	few	TRBJ2-5	13	TGCAGTGCTAAAGGGACAGGCCACGAGACCCAGTACTTC	CSAKGTGHETQYF
-	TRBV9	-	TRBJ1-3	16	TGTGCCAGCAGCGTCGGTTCGGGTGGGTCTGGAAACACCATATATTTT	CASSVGSGGSGNTIYF
TRBD2	TRBV20-1	few	TRBJ2-3	15	TGCAGTGCCGGTACCCTAGCGGGAGCCCCAGATACGCAGTATTTT	CSAGTLAGAPDTQYF
-	TRBV4-3	-	TRBJ2-1	14	TGCGCCAGCAGCCAAGATCGGGGCCGTGGTGAGCAGTTCTTC	CASSQDRGRGEQFF
-	TRBV5-4	many	TRBJ2-3	15	TGTGCCAGCAGCTCAGCCAACAAAAACACAGATACGCAGTATTTT	CASSSANKNTDTQYF
TRBD2	TRBV20-1	few	TRBJ2-3	16	TGCTGTGCTATCGACCTGACTAGCACGAGACCAGATACGCAGTATTTT	CCAIDLTSTRPDTQYF
-	TRBV7-8	-	TRBJ2-3	14	TGTGCCAGCAGCTTACAGGGACTCACAGATACGCAGTATTTT	CASSLQGLTDTQYF
-	TRBV5-6	many	TRBJ2-7	11	TGTGCCAGCAGCTCCCATCGGGAGCAGTACTTC	CASSSHREQYF
-	TRBV3-1	-	TRBJ1-5	14	TGTGCCAGCAGCCAAGAACCAGGTAGCACGCCCCAGCATTTT	CASSQEPGSTPQHF
-	TRBV9	-	TRBJ2-5	13	TGTGCCAGCAGCAAACTGACTTCGGAGACCCAGTACTTC	CASSKLTSETQYF
-	TRBV6-5	few	TRBJ1-4	14	TGTGCCAGCAGTTACAACAACCTTAATGAAAAACTGTTTTTT	CASSYNNLNEKLFF
TRBD2	TRBV20-1	many	TRBJ2-1	17	TGCAGTGCTGGGGGACTAGCGGGAGGATGGTTGGGCAATGAGCAGTTCTTC	CSAGGLAGGWLGNEQFF
TRBD2	TRBV20-1	-	TRBJ2-1	14	TGCAGTGCTGGAACTAGCGGGAGGATAGATGAGCAGTTCTTC	CSAGTSGRIDEQFF
-	TRBV28	many	TRBJ2-3	15	TGTGCCAGCAGTCGAGACCCCCGGAGGACTGACACGCAGTATTTT	CASSRDPRRTDTQYF
-	TRBV5-1	many	TRBJ2-1	14	TGCGCCAGCAGCCCACGTGCCGGAGTAGCTGAGCAGTTCTTC	CASSPRAGVAEQFF